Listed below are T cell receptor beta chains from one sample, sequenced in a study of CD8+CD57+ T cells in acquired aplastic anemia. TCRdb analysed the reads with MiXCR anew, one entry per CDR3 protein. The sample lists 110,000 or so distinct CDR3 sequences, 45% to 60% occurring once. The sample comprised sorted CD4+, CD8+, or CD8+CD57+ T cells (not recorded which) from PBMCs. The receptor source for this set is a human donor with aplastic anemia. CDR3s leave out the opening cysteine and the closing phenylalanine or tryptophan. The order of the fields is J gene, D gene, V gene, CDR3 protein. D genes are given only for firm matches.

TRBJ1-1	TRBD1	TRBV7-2	ASSFGPGGTEAF
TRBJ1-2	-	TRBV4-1	ASSPQISGYGYT
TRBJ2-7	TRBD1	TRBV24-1	ATCDRAILYEQY
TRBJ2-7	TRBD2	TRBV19	ASRAGGYYEQY
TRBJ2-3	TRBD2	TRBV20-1	SASYLLAGGRDTQY
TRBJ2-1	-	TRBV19	ASSPGLTYNEQF
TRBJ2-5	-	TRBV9	ASSVRAGALETQY
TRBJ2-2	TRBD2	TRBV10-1	ASSESPSGGGHTGELF
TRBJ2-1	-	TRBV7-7	ASSLVTGIRDNEQF
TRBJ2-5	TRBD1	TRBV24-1	ATSEGPGQKETQY
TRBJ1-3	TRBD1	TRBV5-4	ASSAQGRAGNTIY
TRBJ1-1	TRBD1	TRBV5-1	ASSLDWYGTAEAF
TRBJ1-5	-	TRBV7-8	ASSPRPTNQPQH
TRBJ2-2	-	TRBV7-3	ASRVPDTWELF
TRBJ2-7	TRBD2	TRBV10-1	ASRTSGYEQY
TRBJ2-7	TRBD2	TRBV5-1	ASSLAGGTYEQY
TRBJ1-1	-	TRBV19	ASGSKSLNTEAF
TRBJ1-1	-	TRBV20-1	SARAETEAF
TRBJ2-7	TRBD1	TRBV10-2	ASNTGQGAYEQY
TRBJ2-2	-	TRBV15	ATGNRVTGELF
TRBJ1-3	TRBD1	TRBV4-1	ASSQDQQGDGYLTGNTIY
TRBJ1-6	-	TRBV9	ASSVSGRNNSPLH
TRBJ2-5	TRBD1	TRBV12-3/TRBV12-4	ASRETGGAETQY
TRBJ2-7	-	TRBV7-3	ASSPFPGTGVEQY
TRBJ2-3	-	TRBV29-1	SVAEKAQY
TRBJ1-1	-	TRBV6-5	ASSYTEEDGEAF
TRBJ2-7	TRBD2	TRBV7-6	ASSPGTSFNEQY
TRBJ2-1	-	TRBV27	ASNPDPTDNEQF
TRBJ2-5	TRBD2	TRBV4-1	ASSQLTSGGITQETQY
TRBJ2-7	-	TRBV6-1	ASSVYRPGTSYEQY
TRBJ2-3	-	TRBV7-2	ASSNFRTYYTDTQY
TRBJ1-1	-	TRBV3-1	ASTTGGTEAF
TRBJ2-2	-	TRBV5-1	ATSGNTGELF
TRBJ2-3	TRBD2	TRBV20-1	SVGLAGVMGTDTQY
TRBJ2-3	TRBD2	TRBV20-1	SAPSGSRTDTQY
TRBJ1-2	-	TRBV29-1	SVVTDQYGYT
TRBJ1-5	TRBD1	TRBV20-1	SALQGALHQPQH
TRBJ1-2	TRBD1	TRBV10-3	AIRPTGRNYGYT
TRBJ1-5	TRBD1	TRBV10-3	ASGTGPRQPQH
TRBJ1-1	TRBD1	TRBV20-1	SAVDRAYTEAF
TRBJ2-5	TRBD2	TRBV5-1	ASSRLAGIQETQY
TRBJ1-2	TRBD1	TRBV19	ASRAGTGTYGYT
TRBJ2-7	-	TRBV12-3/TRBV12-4	ASSSGYEQY
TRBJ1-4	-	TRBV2	ASTGQTTEKLF
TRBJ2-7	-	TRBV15	ATSREGGGASLEQY
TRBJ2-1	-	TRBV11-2	ASSWGTSTDSTYNEQF
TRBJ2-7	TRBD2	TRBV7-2	ASSLPGLASEQY
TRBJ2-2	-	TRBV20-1	SAVVGSGELF
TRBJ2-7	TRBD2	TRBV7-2	ASSLRGGHMNEQY
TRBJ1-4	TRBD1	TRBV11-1	ASSSRTGPGDEKLF
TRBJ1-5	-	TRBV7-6	ASSAAGQPQH
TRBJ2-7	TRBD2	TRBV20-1	SARSLEGGFYEQY
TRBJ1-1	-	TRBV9	ASGGATEAF
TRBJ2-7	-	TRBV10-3	ATKWTASYEQY
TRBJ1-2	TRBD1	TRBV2	ASRQGVYGYT
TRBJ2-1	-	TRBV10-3	AISESGREQF
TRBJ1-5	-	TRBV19	ASSQGLRSNQPQH